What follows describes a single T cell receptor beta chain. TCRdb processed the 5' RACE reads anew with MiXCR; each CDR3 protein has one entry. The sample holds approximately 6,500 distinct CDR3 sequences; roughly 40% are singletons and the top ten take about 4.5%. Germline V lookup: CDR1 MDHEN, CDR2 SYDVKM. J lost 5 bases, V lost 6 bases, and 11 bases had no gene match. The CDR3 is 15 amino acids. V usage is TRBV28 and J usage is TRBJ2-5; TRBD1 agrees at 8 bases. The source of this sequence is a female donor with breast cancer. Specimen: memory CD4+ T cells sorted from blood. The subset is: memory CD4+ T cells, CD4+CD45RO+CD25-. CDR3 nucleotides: TGTGCCAGCAGGAGCTGGACAGGGAGATCGGAGACCCAGTACTTC. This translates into CASRSWTGRSETQYF.